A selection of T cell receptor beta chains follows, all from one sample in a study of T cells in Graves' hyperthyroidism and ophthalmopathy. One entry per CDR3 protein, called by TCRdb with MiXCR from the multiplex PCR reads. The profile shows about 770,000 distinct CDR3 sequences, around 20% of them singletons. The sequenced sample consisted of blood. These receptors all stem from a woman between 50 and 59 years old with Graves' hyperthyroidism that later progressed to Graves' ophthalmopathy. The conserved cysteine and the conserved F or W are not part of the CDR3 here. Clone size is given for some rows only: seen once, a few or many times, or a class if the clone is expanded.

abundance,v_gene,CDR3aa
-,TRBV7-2,ASSSSSGSPYEQY
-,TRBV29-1,SVLQAGLSYEQY
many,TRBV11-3,ASSSRTGGMGEQY
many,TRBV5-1,ASSVQGDTQY
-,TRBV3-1,ASSQDINRDSPLH
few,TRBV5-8,ASSPRISTSGNTIY
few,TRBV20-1,SARDPGMVASGGDNEQF
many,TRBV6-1,ASSEGGQDTEAF
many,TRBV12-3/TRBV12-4,ASSSTEDMNTEAF
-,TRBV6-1,ASPQVGLGATQY
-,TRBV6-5,ASSYIGGSSTDTQY
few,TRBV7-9,ASSLAASGELF
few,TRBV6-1,ASSRDGHSQQY
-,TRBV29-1,SAWDRDYAEQF
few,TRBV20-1,TLGGVGETQY
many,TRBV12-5,ASGLVLSSYNEQF